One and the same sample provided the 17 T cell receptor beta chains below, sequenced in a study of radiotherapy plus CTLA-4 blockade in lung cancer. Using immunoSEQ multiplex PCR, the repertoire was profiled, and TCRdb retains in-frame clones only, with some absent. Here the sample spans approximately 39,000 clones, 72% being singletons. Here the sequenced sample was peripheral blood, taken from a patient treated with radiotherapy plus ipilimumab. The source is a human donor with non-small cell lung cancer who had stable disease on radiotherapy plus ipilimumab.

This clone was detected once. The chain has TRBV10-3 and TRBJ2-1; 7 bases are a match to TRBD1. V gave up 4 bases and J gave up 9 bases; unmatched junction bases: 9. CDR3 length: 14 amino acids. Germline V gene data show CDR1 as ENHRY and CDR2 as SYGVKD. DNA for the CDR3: TGTGCCATCAGTGGGGCAGGGGGATTGAGTGAGCAGTTCTTC. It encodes CAISGAGGLSEQFF.

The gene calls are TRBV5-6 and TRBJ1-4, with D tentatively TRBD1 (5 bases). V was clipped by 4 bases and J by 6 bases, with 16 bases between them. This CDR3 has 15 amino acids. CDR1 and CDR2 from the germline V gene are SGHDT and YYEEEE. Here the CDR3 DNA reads TGTGCCAGCAGCAACTCGAAGGGGTGGGATGAAAAACTGTTTTTT. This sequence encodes CASSNSKGWDEKLFF.

CDR3 in DNA: TGCGCCAGCAGCCTAGGACAGAGGCTCCACGAGCAGTACTTC. It is translated as CASSLGQRLHEQYF. The gene calls are TRBV5-1 and TRBJ2-7, with TRBD1 as a possible D gene (6 bases). V was pared by 4 bases and J by 5 bases, with 16 bases between. This CDR3 has 14 amino acids. Looked up from germline, CDR1 is SGHRS and CDR2 is YFSETQ.

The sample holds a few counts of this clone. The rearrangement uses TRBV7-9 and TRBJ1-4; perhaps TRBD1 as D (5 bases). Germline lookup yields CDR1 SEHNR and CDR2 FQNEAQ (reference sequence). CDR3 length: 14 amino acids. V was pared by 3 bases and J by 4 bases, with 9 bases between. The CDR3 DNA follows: TGTGCCAGCAGCTTGCGGGGGATTAATGAAAAACTGTTTTTT. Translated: CASSLRGINEKLFF.

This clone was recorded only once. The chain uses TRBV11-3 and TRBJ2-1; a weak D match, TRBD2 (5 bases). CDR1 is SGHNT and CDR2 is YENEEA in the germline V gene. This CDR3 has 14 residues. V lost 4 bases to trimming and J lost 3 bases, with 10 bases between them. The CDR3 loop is CASSSTGNYNEQFF. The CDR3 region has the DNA TGTGCCAGCAGCTCTACCGGGAACTACAATGAGCAGTTCTTC. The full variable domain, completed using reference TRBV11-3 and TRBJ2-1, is EAGVVQSPRYKIIEKKQPVAFWCNPISGHNTLYWYLQNLGQGPELLIRYENEEAVDDSQLPKDRFSAERLKGVDSTLKIQPAELGDSAVYLCASSSTGNYNEQFFGPGTRLTVL.

CDR3 sequence (DNA): TGCGCCAGCAGCCAGGGACAGAGCTCCTATAATTCACCCCTCCACTTT. Translated: CASSQGQSSYNSPLHF. The V gene is TRBV5-1, the J gene TRBJ1-6, with 7 bases fitting TRBD1. V lost 4 bases to trimming and J lost 0 bases; unmatched junction nucleotides: 4. Looked up from germline, CDR1 is SGHRS and CDR2 is YFSETQ. The length of the CDR3 is 16 residues. The entire variable domain, with the rest obtained from reference TRBV5-1 and TRBJ1-6, is as follows: KAGVTQTPRYLIKTRGQQVTLSCSPISGHRSVSWYQQTPGQGLQFLFEYFSETQRNKGNFPGRFSGRQFSNSRSEMNVSTLELGDSALYLCASSQGQSSYNSPLHFGNGTRLTVT.

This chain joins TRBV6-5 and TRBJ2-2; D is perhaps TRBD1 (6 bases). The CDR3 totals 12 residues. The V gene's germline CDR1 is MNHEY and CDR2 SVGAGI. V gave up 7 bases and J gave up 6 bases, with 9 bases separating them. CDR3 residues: CASKNRAGELFF. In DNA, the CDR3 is TGTGCCAGCAAGAACAGGGCCGGGGAGCTGTTTTTT.

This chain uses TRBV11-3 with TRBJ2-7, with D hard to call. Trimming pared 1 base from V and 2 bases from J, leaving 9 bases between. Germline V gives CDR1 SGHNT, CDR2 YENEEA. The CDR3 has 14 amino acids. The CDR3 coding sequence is TGTGCCAGCAGCTTAGTCGCCACGGCCTACGAGCAGTACTTC. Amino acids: CASSLVATAYEQYF.

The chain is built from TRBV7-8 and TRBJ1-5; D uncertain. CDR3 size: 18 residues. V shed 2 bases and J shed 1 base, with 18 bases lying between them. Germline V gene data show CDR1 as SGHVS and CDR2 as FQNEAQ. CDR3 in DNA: TGTGCCAGCAGCTTATTTCTGGGGAGAAGGGTCAGCAATCAGCCCCAGCATTTT. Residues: CASSLFLGRRVSNQPQHF.

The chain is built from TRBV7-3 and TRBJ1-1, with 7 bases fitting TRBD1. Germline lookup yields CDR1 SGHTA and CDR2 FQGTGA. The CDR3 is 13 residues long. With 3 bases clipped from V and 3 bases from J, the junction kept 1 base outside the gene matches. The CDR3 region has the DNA TGTGCCAGCAGCTTTCAGGGGGACACTGAAGCTTTCTTT. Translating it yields CASSFQGDTEAFF.

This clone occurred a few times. The CDR3 protein is CASSRDSYKQTLYNSPLHF. The DNA for the CDR3 is TGTGCCAGCAGCCGAGACAGCTACAAGCAGACACTCTATAATTCACCCCTCCACTTT. The rearrangement uses TRBV4-2 and TRBJ1-6, with D possibly matching TRBD1 (5 bases). Germline loops: CDR1 LGHNA, CDR2 YNFKEQ. Trimming removed 4 bases at V and 3 bases at J, with 22 bases between. The CDR3 has 19 residues.

The CDR3 nucleotides are TGCAGCGTTGTGGCAGGGAATCAGCCCCAGCATTTT. This translates into CSVVAGNQPQHF. This chain uses TRBV29-1 with TRBJ1-5; the D gene is possibly TRBD1 (5 bases). This CDR3 contains 12 residues. V was shortened by 4 bases and J by 4 bases, with 8 bases between the two germline ends. Germline V CDR1 and CDR2: SQVTM, ANQGSEA.

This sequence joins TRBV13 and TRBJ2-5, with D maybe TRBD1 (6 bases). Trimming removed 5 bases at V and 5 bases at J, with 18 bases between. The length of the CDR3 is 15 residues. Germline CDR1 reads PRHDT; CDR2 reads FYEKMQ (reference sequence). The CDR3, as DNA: TGTGCCAGCAGCAGAAACAGGGTCCAGGGGGAGACCCAGTACTTC. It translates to CASSRNRVQGETQYF.

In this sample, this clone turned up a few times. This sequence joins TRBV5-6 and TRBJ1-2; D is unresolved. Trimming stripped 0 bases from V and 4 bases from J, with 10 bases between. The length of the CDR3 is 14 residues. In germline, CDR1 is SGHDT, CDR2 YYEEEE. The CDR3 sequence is CASSLVRASYGYTF. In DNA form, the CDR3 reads TGTGCCAGCAGCTTGGTGCGAGCTAGCTATGGCTACACCTTC.

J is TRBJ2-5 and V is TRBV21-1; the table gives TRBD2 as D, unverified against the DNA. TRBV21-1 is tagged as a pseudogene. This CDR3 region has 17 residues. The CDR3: CASSEWNRATSLETQYF. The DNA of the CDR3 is TGTGCCAGCAGCGAATGGAACCGTGCGACTAGTTTGGAGACCCAGTACTTC.

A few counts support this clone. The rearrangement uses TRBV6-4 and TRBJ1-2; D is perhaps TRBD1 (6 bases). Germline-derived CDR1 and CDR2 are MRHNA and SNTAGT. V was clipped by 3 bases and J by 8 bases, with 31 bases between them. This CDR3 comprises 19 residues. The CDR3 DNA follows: TGTGCCAGCAGTGAGTCACAGGGCCGCACCCGGGAACCGGCGAAGGGCTACACCTTC. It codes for CASSESQGRTREPAKGYTF.

The CDR3 DNA is TGCGCCAGCAGGAACAGGGGGGACACTGAAGCTTTCTTT. Its translation: CASRNRGDTEAFF. The gene calls are TRBV5-1 and TRBJ1-1; the match to TRBD1 covers 8 bases. V gave up 5 bases and J gave up 3 bases; unmatched junction bases: 3. The CDR3 length is 13 residues. Germline V CDR1 and CDR2: SGHRS, YFSETQ.